The 9 T cell receptor beta chains given below trace back to one sample, sequenced in a study of blood T cells in healthy people across ages (dated by TCRdb to 2013 to 2016). The library was produced with 5' RACE. The listed sequencing device is Illumina HiSeq 2500. The second PCR ran for roughly 7 to 12 cycles and used a J-beta primer mix along with a sample-barcoded 5' primer. TCRdb reprocessing: public reads trimmed at Q25 with fastp, clones called with MiXCR, in-frame beta chains kept. Each CDR3 protein appears once, grouped with its most common genes and DNA. The sample table contains 650,000 to 900,000 distinct CDR3 sequences; only one count was recorded for under 80% of them. The ten most abundant clones make up around a quarter of the sample. Input material: blood. These receptor sequences come from a man aged 30 to 39 in good health.

This chain connects TRBV29-1 to TRBJ2-3; a weak D match, TRBD2 (6 bases). Germline CDR1 SQVTM, CDR2 ANQGSEA. V dropped 6 bases and J dropped 0 bases, with 13 bases sitting between them. The CDR3 contains 14 residues. In nucleotides, the CDR3 is TGCAGCGTAGGAGCGGCGGGGAGCACAGATACGCAGTATTTT. Its protein product is CSVGAAGSTDTQYF.

This chain links TRBV12-3 or TRBV12-4 with TRBJ2-1; 13 bases fit TRBD2. V lost 7 bases, J lost 0 bases, and 9 bases stayed unmatched. The CDR3 is 18 residues long. CDR3 region: CASTVGLAGRSSYNEQFF. The CDR3, as DNA: TGTGCCAGCACCGTGGGACTAGCGGGGAGGAGCTCCTACAATGAGCAGTTCTTC.

The sample holds a few counts of this clonotype. This chain connects TRBV5-5 to TRBJ2-2; perhaps TRBD2 as D (7 bases). Trimming removed 4 bases at V and 1 base at J, with 14 bases between. The CDR3 loop spans 16 amino acids. Per germline, CDR1 SGHKS and CDR2 YYEKEE (reference sequence). The CDR3 DNA is TGTGCCAGCAGCCGGGGGGCGATGGAGAACACCGGGGAGCTGTTTTTT. It translates to CASSRGAMENTGELFF.

The gene calls are TRBV6-6 and TRBJ2-1; the D gene could be TRBD1 or TRBD2 (5 bases each). The germline CDR1 and CDR2 sequences are MNHNY and SVGAGI (reference sequence). The CDR3 consists of 14 residues. The V gene lost 7 bases and the J gene lost 9 bases, with 19 bases spanning the gap. The CDR3 DNA reads TGTGCCAGCATACACACCTCAGGGAGCCTTGAGCAGTTCTTC. It codes for CASIHTSGSLEQFF.

The rearrangement joins TRBV30 to TRBJ1-1; D remains unclear. The V and J ends lost 0 bases and 5 bases respectively, with 13 bases between them. There are 14 residues in the CDR3. The germline CDR1 and CDR2 sequences are GTSNPN and SVGIG (reference sequence). The CDR3 is CAWSVSGVGTEAFF. CDR3 DNA sequence: TGTGCCTGGAGTGTATCCGGTGTGGGGACTGAAGCTTTCTTT.

The table lists this clonotype with a count of one. The gene calls are TRBV9 and TRBJ2-7, with a tentative D call TRBD2 (6 bases). The ends were cut back, 7 bases at V and 2 bases at J, with 13 bases in the middle. The CDR3 contains 13 residues. Looked up from germline, CDR1 is SGDLS and CDR2 is YYNGEE. CDR3 nucleotides: TGTGCCAGCGGTTTCGGAGGGGCCTACGAGCAGTACTTC. As protein: CASGFGGAYEQYF.

The chain has TRBV4-2 and TRBJ2-7; D remains unclear. CDR3 size: 18 residues. V lost 1 base and J 1 base, leaving 20 bases between the germline ends. Germline CDR1 is LGHNA and CDR2 is YNFKEQ. CDR3 DNA sequence: TGTGCCAGCAGCCAAGGTACCTCGAAGCTTTCGCTTTCCTACGAGCAGTACTTC. It translates to CASSQGTSKLSLSYEQYF.

This chain connects TRBV7-2 to TRBJ1-1, with 8 bases identical to TRBD1. The trim removed 5 bases at V and 0 bases at J, leaving 5 bases unmatched. Germline CDR1 reads SGHTA; CDR2 reads FQGNSA. This CDR3 is 15 amino acids long. CDR3 nucleotides: TGTGCCAGCAGCCTACGACAGGGGATGAACACTGAAGCTTTCTTT. It codes for CASSLRQGMNTEAFF.

The gene calls are TRBV12-3 or TRBV12-4 and TRBJ2-1; the match to TRBD2 covers 10 bases. The CDR3 length is 14 residues. V lost 6 bases to trimming and J lost 4 bases; unmatched junction nucleotides: 3. The CDR3: CASSQGLAYNEQFF. The CDR3 DNA sequence: TGTGCCAGCAGCCAGGGACTAGCGTACAATGAGCAGTTCTTC.